The text below deals with one TCR beta chain. This entry is derived from a study of blood T cell repertoires in COVID-19. Study overall: COVID-19 samples, acute and convalescent, were from the United States, Italy and Spain. Sources were T cells, B-cell-depleted T cells, or PBMCs; the material itself was cDNA or gDNA.

Original handling: The assay estimated nucleated cells by amplifying reference gene primers. TCRdb's copy holds only in-frame clones and misses some; the assay was immunoSEQ multiplex PCR. V, J and clone size reflect that table, while D and trimming were determined from the DNA. The sample records tens of thousands of clones, over 75% being singletons. In germline, CDR1 is SGHVS, CDR2 FQNEAQ. The J segment lost 3 bases and the V segment lost 0 bases, leaving 6 bases of the junction unmatched. This CDR3 is 17 amino acids long. The specimen sequenced was peripheral blood. V is TRBV7-8 and J is TRBJ1-4, with 8 bases identical to TRBD1. This clonotype originated in a woman in her fifties or sixties with acute or convalescent COVID-19. The CDR3 spells CASSLAAGGAANEKLFF. The CDR3 region has the DNA TGTGCCAGCAGCTTAGCGGCAGGGGGCGCGGCTAATGAAAAACTGTTTTTT. Drawing the rest from reference TRBV7-8 and TRBJ1-4, the complete variable domain is GAGVSQSPRYKVAKRGQDVALRCDPISGHVSLFWYQQALGQGPEFLTYFQNEAQLDKSGLPSDRFFAERPEGSVSTLKIQRTQQEDSAVYLCASSLAAGGAANEKLFFGSGTQLSVL.